This T cell receptor beta chain is drawn from a study of OX40 agonist ivuxolimab in advanced cancers. Overall study findings and caveats: Antigen specificity of clonally expanded peripheral T cells was not established.

About this clone: The antigen remains undetermined.

V was clipped by 2 bases and J by 1 base, with 5 bases between them. The germline gives CDR1 ENHRY, CDR2 SYGVKD. The CDR3 is 13 residues long. TCRdb keeps only in-frame clones here, not all; method: immunoSEQ multiplex PCR. The data show tens of thousands of clones, 75% to 95% seen once. The sequenced sample was CD4+ or CD8+ T cells sorted from blood, obtained in a trial of the OX40 agonist ivuxolimab. The chain combines TRBV10-3 with TRBJ2-5; no definite D call. The TCR comes from an adult with an advanced solid tumor such as melanoma, head and neck, liver or kidney cancer. As DNA, the CDR3 is TGTGCCATCAGTGAGAGTGCCCAAGAGACCCAGTACTTC. It translates to CAISESAQETQYF.